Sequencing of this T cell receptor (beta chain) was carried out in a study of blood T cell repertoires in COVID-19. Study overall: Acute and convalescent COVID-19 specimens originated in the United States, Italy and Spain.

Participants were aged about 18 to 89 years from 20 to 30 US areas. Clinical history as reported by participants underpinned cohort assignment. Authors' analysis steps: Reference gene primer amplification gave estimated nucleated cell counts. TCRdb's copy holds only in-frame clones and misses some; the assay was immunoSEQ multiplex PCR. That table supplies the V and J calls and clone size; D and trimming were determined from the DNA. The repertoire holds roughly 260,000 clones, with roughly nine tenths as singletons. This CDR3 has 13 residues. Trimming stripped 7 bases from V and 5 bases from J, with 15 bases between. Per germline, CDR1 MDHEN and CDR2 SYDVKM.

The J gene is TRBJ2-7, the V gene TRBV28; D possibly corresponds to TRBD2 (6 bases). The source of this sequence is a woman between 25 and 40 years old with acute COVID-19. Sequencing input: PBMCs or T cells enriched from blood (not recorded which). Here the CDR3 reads CASTATSPHEQYF. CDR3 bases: TGTGCCAGCACCGCGACTAGTCCCCACGAGCAGTACTTC.